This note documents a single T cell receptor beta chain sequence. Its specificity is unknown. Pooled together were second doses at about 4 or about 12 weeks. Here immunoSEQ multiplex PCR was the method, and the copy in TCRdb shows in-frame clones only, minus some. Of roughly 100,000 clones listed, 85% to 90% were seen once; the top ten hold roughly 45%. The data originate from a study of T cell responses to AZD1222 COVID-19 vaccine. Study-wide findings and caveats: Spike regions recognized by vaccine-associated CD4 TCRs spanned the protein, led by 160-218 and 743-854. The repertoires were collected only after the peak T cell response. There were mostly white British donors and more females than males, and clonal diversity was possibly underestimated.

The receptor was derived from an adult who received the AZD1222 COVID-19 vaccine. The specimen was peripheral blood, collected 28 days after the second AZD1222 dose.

In DNA form, the CDR3 reads TGTGCCAGCAGCTTATCAACAGGGGGCCGAGAGACCCAGTACTTC. It is translated as CASSLSTGGRETQYF. The chain recombines TRBV7-2 with TRBJ2-5; TRBD1 aligns across 9 bases. V was pared by 2 bases and J by 4 bases, with 5 bases of the junction left unmatched. This CDR3 has 15 amino acids. Per germline, CDR1 SGHTA and CDR2 FQGNSA.